The clone carrying this T cell receptor (beta chain) was seen a handful of times. As yet, its antigen is unknown. This sample was taken from a study of cytomegalovirus exposure and HLA in healthy donors. Across the whole study: Prior work identified 120 million or so unique TCR beta sequences in some 200 million T cells. Broader study findings: Within an earlier analysis, most TCR beta V segments proved productive either about 90% or about 30% of the time.

V was clipped by 4 bases and J by 4 bases; unmatched bases: 2. This CDR3 contains 15 residues. Germline V lookup: CDR1 MRHNA, CDR2 SNTAGT. PCR involved 60 Vbeta and 13 Jbeta primers. Some clones are missing from TCRdb's copy, which holds only in-frame ones; the method was immunoSEQ multiplex PCR. The sample contains fewer than 110,000 clones, around 80% of which appear only once. This TCR came from a man aged 30 to 39 in good health and CMV-seropositive. The sample was PBMCs. The chain employs TRBV6-4 and TRBJ2-1; TRBD2 matches 12 bases. CDR3 amino acids: CASSATSGGYNEQFF. The CDR3 nucleotides read TGTGCCAGCAGTGCAACTAGCGGGGGGTACAATGAGCAGTTCTTC.